This T cell receptor beta chain came from a study of cytomegalovirus exposure and HLA in healthy donors. Whole-study results and caveats: Highly shared sequence variants in one cluster were likely a sequencing artifact.

PCR used 60 Vbeta primers and 13 Jbeta primers. The protocol was immunoSEQ multiplex PCR, while the TCRdb copy is restricted to in-frame clones and leaves out a portion. Of around 130,000 clones detected, 60% to 80% appear once; the ten largest clones hold under 1.5%. Trimming cost V 3 bases and J 2 bases, with 11 bases left between them. From germline, CDR1 is MGHDK and CDR2 SYGVNS. The CDR3 sequence is 15 residues long. Remarks on this clone: The target antigen is unknown.

Sequencing was performed on PBMCs. V gene TRBV25-1 combines with J gene TRBJ2-1, with a possible D match to TRBD2 (6 bases). The receptor was derived from a man between 50 and 59 years old in good health and CMV-seronegative. Here the CDR3 DNA reads TGTGCCAGCAGTGACGCCGGAGGGACCTACAATGAGCAGTTCTTC. It yields the protein CASSDAGGTYNEQFF.